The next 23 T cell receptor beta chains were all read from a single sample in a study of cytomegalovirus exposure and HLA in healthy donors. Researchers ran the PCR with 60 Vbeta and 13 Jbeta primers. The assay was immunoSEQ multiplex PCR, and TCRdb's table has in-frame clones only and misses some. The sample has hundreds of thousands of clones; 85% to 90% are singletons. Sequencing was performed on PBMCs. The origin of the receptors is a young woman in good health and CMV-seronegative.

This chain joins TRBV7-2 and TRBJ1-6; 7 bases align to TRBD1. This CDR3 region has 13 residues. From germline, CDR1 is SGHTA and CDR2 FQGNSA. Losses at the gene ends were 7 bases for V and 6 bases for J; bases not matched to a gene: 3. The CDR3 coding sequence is TGTGCCAGCAAAGACAGGGTTAATTCACCCCTCCACTTT. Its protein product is CASKDRVNSPLHF.

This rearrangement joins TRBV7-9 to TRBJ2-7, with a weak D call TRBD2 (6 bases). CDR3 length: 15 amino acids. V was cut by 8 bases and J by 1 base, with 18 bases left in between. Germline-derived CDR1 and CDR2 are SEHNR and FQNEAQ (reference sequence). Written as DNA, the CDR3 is TGTGCCAGCGGGACGGGAGACTACTTTTCCTACGAGCAGTACTTC. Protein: CASGTGDYFSYEQYF.

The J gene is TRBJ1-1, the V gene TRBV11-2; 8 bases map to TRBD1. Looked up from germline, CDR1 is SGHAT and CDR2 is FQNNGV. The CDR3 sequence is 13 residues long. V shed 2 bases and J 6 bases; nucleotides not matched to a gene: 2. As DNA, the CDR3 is TGTGCCAGCAGCTTATTGGACAGGGCTGAAGCTTTCTTT. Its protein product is CASSLLDRAEAFF.

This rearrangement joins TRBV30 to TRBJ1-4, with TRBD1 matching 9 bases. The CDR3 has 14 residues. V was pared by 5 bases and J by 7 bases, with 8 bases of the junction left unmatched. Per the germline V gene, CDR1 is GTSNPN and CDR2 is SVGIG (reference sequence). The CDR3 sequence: CAWDRGSLFEKLFF. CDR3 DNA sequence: TGTGCCTGGGACAGGGGGTCGCTCTTTGAAAAACTGTTTTTT. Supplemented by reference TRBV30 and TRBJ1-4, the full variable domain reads SQTIHQWPATLVQPVGSPLSLECTVEGTSNPNLYWYRQAAGRGLQLLFYSVGIGQISSEVPQNLSASRPQDRQFILSSKKLLLSDSGFYLCAWDRGSLFEKLFFGSGTQLSVL.

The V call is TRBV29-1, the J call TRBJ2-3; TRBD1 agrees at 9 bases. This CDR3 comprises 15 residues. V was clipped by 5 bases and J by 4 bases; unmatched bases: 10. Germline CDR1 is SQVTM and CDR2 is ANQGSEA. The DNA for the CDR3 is TGCAGCGTTAAGGACAGGGGTTGGGGCTCAGATACGCAGTATTTT. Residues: CSVKDRGWGSDTQYF.

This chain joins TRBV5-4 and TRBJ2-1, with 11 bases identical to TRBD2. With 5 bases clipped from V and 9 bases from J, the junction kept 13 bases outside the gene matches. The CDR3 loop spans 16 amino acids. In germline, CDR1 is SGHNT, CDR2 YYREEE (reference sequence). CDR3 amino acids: CASSLGVGLAGGEQFF. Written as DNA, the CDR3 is TGTGCCAGCAGTCTGGGGGTTGGGCTAGCGGGGGGTGAGCAGTTCTTC.

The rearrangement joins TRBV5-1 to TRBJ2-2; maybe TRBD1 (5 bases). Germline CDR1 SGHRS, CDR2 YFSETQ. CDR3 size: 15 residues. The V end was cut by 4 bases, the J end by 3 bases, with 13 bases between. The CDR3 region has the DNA TGCGCCAGCAGCCGCCAAGGGGCCGACACCGGGGAGCTGTTTTTT. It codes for CASSRQGADTGELFF. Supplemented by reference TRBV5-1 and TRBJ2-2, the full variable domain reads KAGVTQTPRYLIKTRGQQVTLSCSPISGHRSVSWYQQTPGQGLQFLFEYFSETQRNKGNFPGRFSGRQFSNSRSEMNVSTLELGDSALYLCASSRQGADTGELFFGEGSRLTVL.

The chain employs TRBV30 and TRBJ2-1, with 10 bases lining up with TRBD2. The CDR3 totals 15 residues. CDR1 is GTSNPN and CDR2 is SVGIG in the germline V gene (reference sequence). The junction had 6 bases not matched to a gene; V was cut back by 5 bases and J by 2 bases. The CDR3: CAWGLTSGAYNEQFF. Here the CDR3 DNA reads TGTGCCTGGGGGCTTACTAGCGGGGCCTACAATGAGCAGTTCTTC.

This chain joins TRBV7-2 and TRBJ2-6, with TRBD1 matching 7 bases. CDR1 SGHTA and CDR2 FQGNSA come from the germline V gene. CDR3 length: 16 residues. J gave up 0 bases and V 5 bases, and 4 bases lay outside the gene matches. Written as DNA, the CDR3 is TGTGCCAGCAGCCTCAGGGGGTCCTCTGGGGCCAACGTCCTGACTTTC. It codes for CASSLRGSSGANVLTF.

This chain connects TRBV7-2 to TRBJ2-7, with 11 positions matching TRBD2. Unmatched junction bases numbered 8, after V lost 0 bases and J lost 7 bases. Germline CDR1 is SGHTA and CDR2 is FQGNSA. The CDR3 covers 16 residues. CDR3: CASSLAHGLAGGEQYF. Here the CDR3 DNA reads TGTGCCAGCAGCTTAGCGCACGGACTAGCGGGTGGGGAGCAGTACTTC.

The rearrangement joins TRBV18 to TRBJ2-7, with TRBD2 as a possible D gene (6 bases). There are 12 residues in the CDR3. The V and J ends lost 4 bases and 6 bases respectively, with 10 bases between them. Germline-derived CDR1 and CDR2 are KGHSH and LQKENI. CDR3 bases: TGTGCCAGCTCACGTGTGGGAGGCGAGCAGTACTTC. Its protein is CASSRVGGEQYF. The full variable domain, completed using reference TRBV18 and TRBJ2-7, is NAGVMQNPRHLVRRRGQEARLRCSPMKGHSHVYWYRQLPEEGLKFMVYLQKENIIDESGMPKERFSAEFPKEGPSILRIQQVVRGDSAAYFCASSRVGGEQYFGPGTRLTVT.

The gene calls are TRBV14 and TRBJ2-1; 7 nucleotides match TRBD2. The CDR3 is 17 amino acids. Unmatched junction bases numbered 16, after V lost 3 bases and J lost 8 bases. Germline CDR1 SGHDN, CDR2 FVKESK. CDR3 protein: CASSHRGPGRGGDEQFF. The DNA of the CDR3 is TGTGCCAGCAGCCACCGGGGACCGGGACGTGGGGGGGATGAGCAGTTCTTC.

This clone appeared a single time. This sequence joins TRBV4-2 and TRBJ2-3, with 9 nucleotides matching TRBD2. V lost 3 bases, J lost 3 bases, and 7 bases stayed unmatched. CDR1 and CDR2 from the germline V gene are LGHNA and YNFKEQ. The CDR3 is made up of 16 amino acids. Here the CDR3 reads CASSQISSGGTDTQYF. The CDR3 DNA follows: TGTGCCAGCAGCCAGATTTCAAGCGGGGGGACAGATACGCAGTATTTT.

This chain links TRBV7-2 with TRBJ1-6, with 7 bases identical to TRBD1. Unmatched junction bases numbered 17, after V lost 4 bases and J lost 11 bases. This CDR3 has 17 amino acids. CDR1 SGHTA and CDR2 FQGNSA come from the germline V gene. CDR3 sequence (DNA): TGTGCCAGCAGCTGGGGGGCCGGGACAGCCTCTTCGACACCCCTCCACTTT. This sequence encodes CASSWGAGTASSTPLHF.

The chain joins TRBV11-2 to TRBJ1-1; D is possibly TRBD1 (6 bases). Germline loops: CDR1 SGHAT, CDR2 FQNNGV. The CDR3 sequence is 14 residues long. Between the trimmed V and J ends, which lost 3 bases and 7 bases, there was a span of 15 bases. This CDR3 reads CASSFKGVYSEAFF. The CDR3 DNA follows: TGTGCCAGCAGCTTCAAGGGGGTGTACAGTGAAGCTTTCTTT.

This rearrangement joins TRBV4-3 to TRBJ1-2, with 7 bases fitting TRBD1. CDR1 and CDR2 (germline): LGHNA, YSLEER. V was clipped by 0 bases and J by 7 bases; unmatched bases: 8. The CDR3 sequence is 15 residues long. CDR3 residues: CASSQEQTGTPGYTF. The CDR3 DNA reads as TGCGCCAGCAGCCAAGAACAGACAGGGACGCCTGGCTACACCTTC.

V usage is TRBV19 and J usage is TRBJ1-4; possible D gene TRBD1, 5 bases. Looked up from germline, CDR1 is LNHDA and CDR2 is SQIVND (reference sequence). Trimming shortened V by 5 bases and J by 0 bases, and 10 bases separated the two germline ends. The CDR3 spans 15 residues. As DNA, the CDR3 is TGTGCCAGTAGTGACAGAACTGCAACTAATGAAAAACTGTTTTTT. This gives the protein CASSDRTATNEKLFF.

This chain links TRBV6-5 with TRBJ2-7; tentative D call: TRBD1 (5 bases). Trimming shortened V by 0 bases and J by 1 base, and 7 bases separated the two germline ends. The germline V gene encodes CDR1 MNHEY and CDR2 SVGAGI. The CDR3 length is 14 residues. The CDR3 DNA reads TGTGCCAGCAGTTACTCGGACAAGTCCTACGAGCAGTACTTC. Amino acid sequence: CASSYSDKSYEQYF.

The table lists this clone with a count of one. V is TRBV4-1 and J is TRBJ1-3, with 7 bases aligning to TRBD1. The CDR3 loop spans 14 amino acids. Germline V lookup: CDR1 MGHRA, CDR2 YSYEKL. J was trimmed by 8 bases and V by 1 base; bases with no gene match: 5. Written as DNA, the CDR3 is TGCGCCAGCAGCCAAGTAGGGGGCCAGGACACCATATATTTT. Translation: CASSQVGGQDTIYF.

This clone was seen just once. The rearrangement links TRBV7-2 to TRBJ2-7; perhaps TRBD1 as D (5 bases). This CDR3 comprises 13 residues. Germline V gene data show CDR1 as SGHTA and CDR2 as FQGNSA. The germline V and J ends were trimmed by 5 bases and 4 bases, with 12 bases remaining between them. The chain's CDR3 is CASSLRVGYEQYF. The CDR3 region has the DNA TGTGCCAGCAGCCTCAGGGTCGGTTACGAGCAGTACTTC.

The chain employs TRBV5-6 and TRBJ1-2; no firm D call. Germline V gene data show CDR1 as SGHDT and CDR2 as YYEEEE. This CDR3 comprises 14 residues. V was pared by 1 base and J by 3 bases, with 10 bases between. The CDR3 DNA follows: TGTGCCAGCAGCTTGAGTCGAGGTGACTATGGCTACACCTTC. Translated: CASSLSRGDYGYTF.

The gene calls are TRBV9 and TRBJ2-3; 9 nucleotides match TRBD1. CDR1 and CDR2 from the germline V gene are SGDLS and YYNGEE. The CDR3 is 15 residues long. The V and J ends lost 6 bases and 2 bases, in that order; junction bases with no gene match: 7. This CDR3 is CASTRGQGFTDTQYF. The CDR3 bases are TGTGCCAGCACCCGAGGACAGGGGTTCACAGATACGCAGTATTTT.

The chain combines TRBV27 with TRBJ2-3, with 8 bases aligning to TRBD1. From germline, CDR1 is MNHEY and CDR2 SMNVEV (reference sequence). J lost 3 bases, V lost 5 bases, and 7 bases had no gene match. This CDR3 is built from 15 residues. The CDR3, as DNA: TGTGCCAGCAGTGACAGGGGCGCAGCGACAGATACGCAGTATTTT. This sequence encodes CASSDRGAATDTQYF.